Reported below is one TCR beta chain. Its antigen is unknown. These data originate in a study of blood T cells in healthy people across ages. Findings and caveats of the study: Naive CD4+ cell counts and diversity both ran higher in long-lived than in aged donors.

CDR3 length: 14 amino acids. Germline CDR1 reads LNHDA; CDR2 reads SQIVND (reference sequence). Alongside a J-beta primer mix, a sample-barcoded 5' primer served in a second PCR lasting roughly 6 to 11 cycles. TCRdb itself ran the 5' RACE reads through MiXCR, one entry per CDR3 protein. The table includes about 1.5 million distinct CDR3 sequences, about 45% detected once. This sequence was found in a woman aged 18-29 years in good health. Sequenced material: blood. The V and J genes are TRBV19 and TRBJ2-1; D possibly corresponds to TRBD2 (5 bases). Near its end, the DNA agrees better with TRBJ2-7, so the J call may be wrong. The CDR3 bases are TGTGCCAGTAATCCAGGAGGCTCCTACAATGAGCAGTACTTC. Its protein is CASNPGGSYNEQYF.